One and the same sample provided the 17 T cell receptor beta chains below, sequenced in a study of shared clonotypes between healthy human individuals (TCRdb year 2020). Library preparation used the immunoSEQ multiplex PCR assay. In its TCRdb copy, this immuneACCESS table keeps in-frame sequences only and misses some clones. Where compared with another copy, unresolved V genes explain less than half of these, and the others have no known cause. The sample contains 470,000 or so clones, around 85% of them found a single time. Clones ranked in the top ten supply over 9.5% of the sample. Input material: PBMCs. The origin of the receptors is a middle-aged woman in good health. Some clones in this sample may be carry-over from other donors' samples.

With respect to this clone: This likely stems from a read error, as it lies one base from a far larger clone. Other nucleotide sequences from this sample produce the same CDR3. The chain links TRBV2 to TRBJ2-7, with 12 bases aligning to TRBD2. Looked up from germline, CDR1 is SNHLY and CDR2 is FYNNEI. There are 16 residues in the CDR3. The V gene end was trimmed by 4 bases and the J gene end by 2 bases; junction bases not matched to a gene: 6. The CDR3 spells CASSGTSGTLPYEQYF. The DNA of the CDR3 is TGTGCCAGCAGTGGGACTAGCGGGACGCTTCCCTACGAGCAGTACTTC.

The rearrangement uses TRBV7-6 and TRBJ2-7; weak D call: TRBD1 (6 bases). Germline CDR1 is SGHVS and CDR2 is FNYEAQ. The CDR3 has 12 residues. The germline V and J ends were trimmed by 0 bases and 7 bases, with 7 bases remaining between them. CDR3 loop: CASSLATGEQYF. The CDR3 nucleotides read TGTGCCAGCAGCTTAGCCACAGGGGAGCAGTACTTC.

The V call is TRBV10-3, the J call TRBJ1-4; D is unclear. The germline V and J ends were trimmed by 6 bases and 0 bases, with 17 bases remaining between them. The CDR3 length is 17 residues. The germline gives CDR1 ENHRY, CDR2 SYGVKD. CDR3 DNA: TGTGCCATCAGCGTTGAACCCCGAACTGCAACTAATGAAAAACTGTTTTTT. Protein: CAISVEPRTATNEKLFF.

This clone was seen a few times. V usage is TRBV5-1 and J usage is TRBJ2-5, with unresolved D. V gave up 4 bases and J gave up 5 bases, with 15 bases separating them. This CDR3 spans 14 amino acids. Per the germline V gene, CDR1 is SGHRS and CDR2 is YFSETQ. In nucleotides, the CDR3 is TGCGCCAGCAGCGCCGGAGTGGCCGGGGAGACCCAGTACTTC. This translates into CASSAGVAGETQYF. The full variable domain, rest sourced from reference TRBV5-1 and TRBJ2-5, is KAGVTQTPRYLIKTRGQQVTLSCSPISGHRSVSWYQQTPGQGLQFLFEYFSETQRNKGNFPGRFSGRQFSNSRSEMNVSTLELGDSALYLCASSAGVAGETQYFGPGTRLLVL.

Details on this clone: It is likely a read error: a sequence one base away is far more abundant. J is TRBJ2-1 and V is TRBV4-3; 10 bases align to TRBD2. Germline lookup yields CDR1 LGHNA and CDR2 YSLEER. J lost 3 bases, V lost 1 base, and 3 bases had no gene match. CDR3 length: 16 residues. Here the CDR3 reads CASSQGASGSYNEQFF. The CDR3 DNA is TGCGCCAGCAGCCAAGGGGCTAGCGGGAGCTACAATGAGCAGTTCTTC.

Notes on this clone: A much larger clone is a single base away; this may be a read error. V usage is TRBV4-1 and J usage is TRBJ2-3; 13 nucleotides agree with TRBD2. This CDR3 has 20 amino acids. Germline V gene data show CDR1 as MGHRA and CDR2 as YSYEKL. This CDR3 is CASSQEFLPGLAGNTDTRYF. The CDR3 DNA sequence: TGCGCCAGCAGCCAAGAATTCTTGCCGGGACTAGCGGGAAACACAGATACGCGGTATTTT.

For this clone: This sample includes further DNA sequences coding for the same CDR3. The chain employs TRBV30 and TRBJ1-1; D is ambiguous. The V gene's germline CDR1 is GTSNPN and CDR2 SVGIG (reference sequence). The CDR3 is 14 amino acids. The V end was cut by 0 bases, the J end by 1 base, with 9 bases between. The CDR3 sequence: CAWSVPRGNTEAFF. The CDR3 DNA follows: TGTGCCTGGAGTGTACCCAGAGGGAACACTGAAGCTTTCTTT.

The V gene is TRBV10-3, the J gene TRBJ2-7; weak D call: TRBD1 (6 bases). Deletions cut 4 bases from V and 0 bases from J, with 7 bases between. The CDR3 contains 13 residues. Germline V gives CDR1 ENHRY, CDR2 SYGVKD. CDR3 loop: CAISGGHSYEQYF. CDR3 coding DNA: TGTGCCATCAGTGGGGGACACTCCTACGAGCAGTACTTC.

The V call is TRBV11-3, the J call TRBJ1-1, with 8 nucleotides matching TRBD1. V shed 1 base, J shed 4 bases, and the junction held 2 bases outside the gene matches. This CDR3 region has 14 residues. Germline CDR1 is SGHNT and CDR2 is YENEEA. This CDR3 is CASSLGQGSTEAFF. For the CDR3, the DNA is TGTGCCAGCAGCTTAGGACAGGGGAGCACTGAAGCTTTCTTT. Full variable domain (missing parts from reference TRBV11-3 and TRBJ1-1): EAGVVQSPRYKIIEKKQPVAFWCNPISGHNTLYWYLQNLGQGPELLIRYENEEAVDDSQLPKDRFSAERLKGVDSTLKIQPAELGDSAVYLCASSLGQGSTEAFFGQGTRLTVV.

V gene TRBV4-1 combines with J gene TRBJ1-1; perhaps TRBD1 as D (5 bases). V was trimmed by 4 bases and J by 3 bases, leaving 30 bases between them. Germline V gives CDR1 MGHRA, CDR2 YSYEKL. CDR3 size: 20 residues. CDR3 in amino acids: CASSPAAIPRVSYVDTEAFF. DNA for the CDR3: TGCGCCAGCAGCCCAGCCGCCATCCCCAGGGTCTCCTATGTTGACACTGAAGCTTTCTTT.

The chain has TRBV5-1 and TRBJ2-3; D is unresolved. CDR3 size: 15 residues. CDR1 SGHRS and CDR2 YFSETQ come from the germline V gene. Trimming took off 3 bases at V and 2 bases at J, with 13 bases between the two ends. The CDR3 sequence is CASSSRTDNTDTQYF. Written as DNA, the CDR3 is TGCGCCAGCAGCTCCAGGACCGATAACACAGATACGCAGTATTTT. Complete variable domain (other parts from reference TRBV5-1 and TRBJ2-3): KAGVTQTPRYLIKTRGQQVTLSCSPISGHRSVSWYQQTPGQGLQFLFEYFSETQRNKGNFPGRFSGRQFSNSRSEMNVSTLELGDSALYLCASSSRTDNTDTQYFGPGTRLTVL.

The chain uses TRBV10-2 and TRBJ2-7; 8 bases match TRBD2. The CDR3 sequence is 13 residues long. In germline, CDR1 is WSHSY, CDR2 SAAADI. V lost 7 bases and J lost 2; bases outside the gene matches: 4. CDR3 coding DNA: TGCGCCAGCAAGGGGCGGGGGGCCTACGAGCAGTACTTC. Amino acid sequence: CASKGRGAYEQYF.

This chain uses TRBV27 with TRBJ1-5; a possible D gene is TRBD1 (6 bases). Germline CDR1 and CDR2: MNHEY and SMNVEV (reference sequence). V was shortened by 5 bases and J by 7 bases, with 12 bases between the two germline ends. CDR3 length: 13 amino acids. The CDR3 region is CASSRFTGQPQHF. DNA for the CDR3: TGTGCCAGCAGTCGATTTACAGGGCAGCCCCAGCATTTT.

CDR3 DNA sequence: TGTGCCAGCAGCCCTCCGGGACTAGCGGACTACCGCTCCTACGAGCAGTACTTC. Encoded protein: CASSPPGLADYRSYEQYF. The V and J genes are TRBV11-2 and TRBJ2-7; 11 bases fit TRBD2. This CDR3 spans 18 amino acids. The V segment lost 5 bases and the J segment 0 bases; nucleotides outside the gene matches: 12. CDR1 is SGHAT and CDR2 is FQNNGV in the germline V gene.

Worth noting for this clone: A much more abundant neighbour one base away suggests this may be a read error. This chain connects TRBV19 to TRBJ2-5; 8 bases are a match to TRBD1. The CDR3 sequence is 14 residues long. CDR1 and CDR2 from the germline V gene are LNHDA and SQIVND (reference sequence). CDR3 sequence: CTSSTLTGVETQYF. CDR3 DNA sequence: TGTACCAGTAGTACCCTGACAGGGGTGGAGACCCAGTACTTC.

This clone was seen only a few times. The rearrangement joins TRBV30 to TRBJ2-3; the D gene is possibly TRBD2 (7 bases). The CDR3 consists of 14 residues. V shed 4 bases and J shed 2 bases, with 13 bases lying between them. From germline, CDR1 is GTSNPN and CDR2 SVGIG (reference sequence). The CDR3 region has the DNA TGTGCCTGGAAAGGGGGAGGGCCCACAGATACGCAGTATTTT. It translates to CAWKGGGPTDTQYF.

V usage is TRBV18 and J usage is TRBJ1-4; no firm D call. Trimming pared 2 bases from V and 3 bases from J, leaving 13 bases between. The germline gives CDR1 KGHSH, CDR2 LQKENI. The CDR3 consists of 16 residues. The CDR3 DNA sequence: TGTGCCAGCTCACCAAAGGGCCAGCCATCTAATGAAAAACTGTTTTTT. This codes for CASSPKGQPSNEKLFF.